A few counts support the clone carrying this T cell receptor beta chain. The antigen remains unidentified. The source of the sample is a study of T-cell memory formation after mild COVID-19. Study in general: TCR clusters largely stayed donor specific. Study-level points and caveats: Some clones that responded turned up in pre-infection memory, which suggests that cross-reactive memory joined in. Clones contracting across day 15 to 85 had a balanced CD4/CD8 profile; later expanding clones leaned CD4+.

V lost 8 bases to trimming and J lost 0 bases, with 9 bases between them. This CDR3 region has 13 residues. The germline CDR1 and CDR2 sequences are MDHEN and SYDVKM. The 5'RACE method, run with constant-segment primers, produced TCR alpha and TCR beta cDNA libraries (carrying sample barcodes and UMIs). TCRdb fed the 5' RACE reads into MiXCR, producing one record per CDR3 protein. This sample has approximately 250,000 distinct CDR3 sequences, with around 15% found just once. The origin of this receptor is a man between 18 and 35 years old who had mild COVID-19 (a few samples of this study predate the infection). Cell type and time point are not known. Material: PBMCs or a T cell subset sorted from them (not recorded which). This chain joins TRBV28 and TRBJ2-3; D is unclear. CDR3 residues: CASVTASTDTQYF. As DNA, the CDR3 is TGTGCCAGCGTGACTGCTAGCACAGATACGCAGTATTTT.